A single sample is the source of the 25 T cell receptor beta chains below, sequenced in a study of PD-1 blockade in classical Hodgkin lymphoma. Profiled with immunoSEQ multiplex PCR; TCRdb holds only in-frame clones, not every one. The data show 15,000 to 20,000 clones, roughly three quarters seen once. All patients experienced relapse after autologous stem cell transplantation, and brentuximab vedotin exposure was variable. The starting material was peripheral blood mononuclear cells (PBMCs), obtained before the second cycle of nivolumab. All receptors come from a human donor with classical Hodgkin lymphoma.

The rearrangement uses TRBV12-5 and TRBJ1-3; D is ambiguous. The CDR3 totals 15 residues. Germline V lookup: CDR1 LGHNT, CDR2 FRNRAP. Deletions cut 2 bases from V and 0 bases from J, with 8 bases between. The CDR3: CASGLSGISGNTIYF. The CDR3 DNA follows: TGTGCTAGTGGTTTGAGCGGGATCTCTGGAAACACCATATATTTT.

V and J are TRBV7-9 and TRBJ2-3; the D gene is possibly TRBD2 (5 bases). This CDR3 is built from 15 residues. V lost 4 bases to trimming and J lost 1 base, with 12 bases between them. The V gene's germline CDR1 is SEHNR and CDR2 FQNEAQ (reference sequence). The DNA of the CDR3 is TGTGCCAGCAGCTCCCGCGAGGGCCGCACAGATACGCAGTATTTT. Residues: CASSSREGRTDTQYF.

This clone was found once. V is TRBV6-5 and J is TRBJ2-7; D unresolved. The CDR3 loop spans 16 amino acids. Germline-derived CDR1 and CDR2 are MNHEY and SVGAGI. The V and J ends lost 4 bases and 6 bases respectively, with 22 bases between them. The CDR3 region has the DNA TGTGCCAGCAGTTCCCAGAAGGCCCCTCCTACCTTCGAGCAGTACTTC. It translates to CASSSQKAPPTFEQYF.

DNA for the CDR3: TGTGCCAGCAGCTTAGATCGGAGGAGGCGGCAGTACTTC. Translating it yields CASSLDRRRRQYF. This rearrangement joins TRBV11-2 to TRBJ2-7; D is perhaps TRBD2 (5 bases). The V end was cut by 0 bases, the J end by 9 bases, with 12 bases between. Germline loops: CDR1 SGHAT, CDR2 FQNNGV. This CDR3 contains 13 residues.

V usage is TRBV7-2 and J usage is TRBJ2-3; 9 bases are shared with TRBD2. The CDR3 runs 16 residues. Losses at the gene ends were 3 bases for V and 2 bases for J; bases not matched to a gene: 6. Germline V gene sequence: CDR1 SGHTA, CDR2 FQGNSA. CDR3 protein: CASSFGGRAPTDTQYF. The CDR3 DNA is TGTGCCAGCAGCTTCGGCGGGAGGGCCCCCACAGATACGCAGTATTTT.

This sequence joins TRBV28 and TRBJ1-5, with D maybe TRBD1 (6 bases). Germline V gene lookup returns CDR1 MDHEN and CDR2 SYDVKM. Trimming cost V 1 base and J 2 bases, with 12 bases left between them. This CDR3 region has 16 residues. The CDR3 DNA reads TGTGCCAGCAGTTTATCAACAGGGTCTGGCAATCAGCCCCAGCATTTT. It is translated as CASSLSTGSGNQPQHF.

V gene TRBV14 combines with J gene TRBJ2-1; the D is unclear. The CDR3 consists of 13 residues. Germline V lookup: CDR1 SGHDN, CDR2 FVKESK. With 4 bases removed from V and 10 bases from J, the gap between germline ends came to 14 bases. In DNA form, the CDR3 reads TGTGCCAGCAGCCTAGGGCCCCGTAGAGAGCAGTTCTTC. Amino acid sequence: CASSLGPRREQFF. Combining the CDR3 with reference TRBV14 and TRBJ2-1 gives the whole variable domain EAGVTQFPSHSVIEKGQTVTLRCDPISGHDNLYWYRRVMGKEIKFLLHFVKESKQDESGMPNNRFLAERTGGTYSTLKVQPAELEDSGVYFCASSLGPRREQFFGPGTRLTVL.

This sequence joins TRBV2 and TRBJ1-5; 8 bases agree with TRBD1. The junction had 5 bases not matched to a gene; V was cut back by 6 bases and J by 7 bases. The CDR3 has 13 residues. From germline, CDR1 is SNHLY and CDR2 FYNNEI. The CDR3 spells CASREDRVQPQHF. In DNA form, the CDR3 reads TGTGCCAGCAGGGAGGACAGGGTGCAGCCCCAGCATTTT.

This chain joins TRBV11-3 and TRBJ2-5, with no clear D. The germline V gene encodes CDR1 SGHNT and CDR2 YENEEA. The length of the CDR3 is 12 residues. Trimming removed 0 bases from V and 5 bases from J, with 4 bases in between. CDR3 coding DNA: TGTGCCAGCAGCTTAGAAGGCGAGACCCAGTACTTC. Its protein is CASSLEGETQYF.

There are a few counts of this clone. The chain is built from TRBV13 and TRBJ1-1; D may be TRBD1 (5 bases). Trimming took 3 bases from V and 1 from J, leaving 6 bases between them. Germline-derived CDR1 and CDR2 are PRHDT and FYEKMQ (reference sequence). The CDR3 loop spans 13 amino acids. In nucleotides, the CDR3 is TGTGCCAGCAGCTTCGACAGGAACACTGAAGCTTTCTTT. Its translation: CASSFDRNTEAFF.

This clone was seen more than once but under ten times. This sequence joins TRBV19 and TRBJ1-5; the D is unclear. CDR1 LNHDA and CDR2 SQIVND come from the germline V gene (reference sequence). V was clipped by 4 bases and J by 3 bases, with 10 bases between them. The CDR3 covers 14 residues. The CDR3 DNA sequence: TGTGCCAGTAGTACTGGACCCCACAATCAGCCCCAGCATTTT. This encodes CASSTGPHNQPQHF.

The chain carries TRBV7-8 and TRBJ2-4, with 8 bases matching TRBD1. The CDR3 contains 20 residues. The trim removed 1 base at V and 0 bases at J, leaving 14 bases unmatched. The germline CDR1 and CDR2 sequences are SGHVS and FQNEAQ. In DNA, the CDR3 is TGTGCCAGCAGCTTAGTGGCCTTCTTGACAGGGGCCCCAGCCAAAAACATTCAGTACTTC. Amino acids: CASSLVAFLTGAPAKNIQYF.

The V call is TRBV7-2, the J call TRBJ1-5; 7 nucleotides align to TRBD1. After removal of 4 bases from V and 1 base from J, the junction contained 4 bases not matched to a gene. Germline V CDR1 and CDR2: SGHTA, FQGNSA. The CDR3 loop spans 15 amino acids. The CDR3 reads CASSSTGLSNQPQHF. The CDR3 DNA reads as TGTGCCAGCAGCTCGACAGGGTTGAGCAATCAGCCCCAGCATTTT.

This clone was counted a single time. V is TRBV4-3 and J is TRBJ2-2; the D gene is possibly TRBD1 (6 bases). V was trimmed by 0 bases and J by 2 bases, leaving 7 bases between them. This CDR3 contains 15 residues. Germline CDR1 LGHNA, CDR2 YSLEER. CDR3 sequence (DNA): TGCGCCAGCAGCCAAGAAGGGGGAAACACCGGGGAGCTGTTTTTT. This translates into CASSQEGGNTGELFF.

The chain joins TRBV7-2 to TRBJ1-2, with 10 bases identical to TRBD1. Trimming cost V 0 bases and J 8 bases; bases outside gene matches: 3. The germline gives CDR1 SGHTA, CDR2 FQGNSA. The CDR3 contains 14 residues. The CDR3 DNA is TGTGCCAGCAGCTTAGCAGGGACAGGGGAAGGCTACACCTTC. Residues: CASSLAGTGEGYTF.

This sequence joins TRBV6-5 and TRBJ2-7; D is unresolved. The V gene lost 2 bases and the J gene lost 6 bases, with 11 bases spanning the gap. There are 13 residues in the CDR3. Per germline, CDR1 MNHEY and CDR2 SVGAGI. The CDR3: CASSYNKVSEQYF. DNA for the CDR3: TGTGCCAGCAGTTACAATAAGGTTTCCGAGCAGTACTTC.

This clone was observed once. The chain uses TRBV5-1 and TRBJ2-1, with unresolved D. The CDR3 is 14 amino acids. V was shortened by 4 bases and J by 0 bases, with 8 bases between the two germline ends. Germline V gene lookup returns CDR1 SGHRS and CDR2 YFSETQ. The CDR3, as DNA: TGCGCCAGCAGCGGAAGGGTCTCCTACAATGAGCAGTTCTTC. Its translation: CASSGRVSYNEQFF.

The rearrangement joins TRBV5-5 to TRBJ2-5; 8 bases line up with TRBD1. The CDR3 sequence is 16 residues long. Germline lookup yields CDR1 SGHKS and CDR2 YYEKEE (reference sequence). The V gene end was trimmed by 6 bases and the J gene end by 5 bases; junction bases not matched to a gene: 15. CDR3 region: CASIPTGGSRTETQYF. As DNA, the CDR3 is TGTGCCAGCATCCCAACAGGGGGGTCTAGAACGGAGACCCAGTACTTC.

V and J are TRBV7-9 and TRBJ2-7, with D possibly TRBD1 on 6 matching bases. Germline V CDR1 and CDR2: SEHNR, FQNEAQ (reference sequence). The CDR3 spans 13 residues. V gave up 1 base and J gave up 5 bases, with 9 bases separating them. DNA of the CDR3: TGTGCCAGCAGCTTAGACAGGGCCCACGAGCAGTACTTC. This sequence encodes CASSLDRAHEQYF. Full variable domain (rest looked up from reference TRBV7-9 and TRBJ2-7): DTGVSQNPRHKITKRGQNVTFRCDPISEHNRLYWYRQTLGQGPEFLTYFQNEAQLEKSRLLSDRFSAERPKGSFSTLEIQRTEQGDSAMYLCASSLDRAHEQYFGPGTRLTVT.

This chain joins TRBV5-6 and TRBJ1-5, with TRBD1 matching 9 bases. CDR3 size: 15 residues. V lost 2 bases to trimming and J lost 4 bases; unmatched junction nucleotides: 4. Germline CDR1 reads SGHDT; CDR2 reads YYEEEE. The CDR3 DNA reads TGTGCCAGCAGCTTATGGACAGGGGATAATCAGCCCCAGCATTTT. Its protein is CASSLWTGDNQPQHF.

The CDR3 DNA reads as TGTGCCGGGACTCGACAGGGAGTTCAGCCCCAGCATTTT. It is translated as CAGTRQGVQPQHF. The chain recombines TRBV5-6 with TRBJ1-5; 7 positions agree with TRBD1. The CDR3 has 13 residues. Losses at the gene ends were 10 bases for V and 6 bases for J; bases not matched to a gene: 10. Germline-derived CDR1 and CDR2 are SGHDT and YYEEEE. The full variable domain, rest sourced from reference TRBV5-6 and TRBJ1-5, is DAGVTQSPTHLIKTRGQQVTLRCSPKSGHDTVSWYQQALGQGPQFIFQYYEEEERQRGNFPDRFSGHQFPNYSSELNVNALLLGDSALYLCAGTRQGVQPQHFGDGTRLSIL.

V and J are TRBV5-1 and TRBJ1-1; a possible D gene is TRBD1 (6 bases). Germline V gene sequence: CDR1 SGHRS, CDR2 YFSETQ. Trimming cost V 4 bases and J 1 base, with 14 bases left between them. The CDR3 is 15 residues long. The CDR3 DNA reads TGCGCCAGCAGCGCCCGGGAGGGGGGGAACACTGAAGCTTTCTTT. Its protein product is CASSAREGGNTEAFF.

The genes are TRBV4-3 and TRBJ1-1; TRBD1 agrees at 8 bases. V lost 1 base and J lost 0; bases outside the gene matches: 4. The CDR3 spans 16 residues. CDR1 is LGHNA, CDR2 YSLEER, per germline. CDR3 region: CASSQGTGGLNTEAFF. The DNA for the CDR3 is TGCGCCAGCAGCCAAGGTACAGGGGGACTGAACACTGAAGCTTTCTTT.

This clone came up a few times. The chain links TRBV10-3 to TRBJ2-3, with D unresolved. The CDR3 has 11 amino acids. Germline V lookup: CDR1 ENHRY, CDR2 SYGVKD. V shed 3 bases and J shed 10 bases, with 8 bases lying between them. CDR3 protein: CAISDPPSQYF. The DNA for the CDR3 is TGTGCCATCAGTGACCCACCCTCGCAGTATTTT.

The chain links TRBV11-1 to TRBJ2-7; 7 nucleotides match TRBD1. This CDR3 is built from 12 residues. V shed 3 bases, J shed 6 bases, and the junction held 2 bases outside the gene matches. Per germline, CDR1 SGHAT and CDR2 FQDESV (reference sequence). CDR3 DNA: TGTGCCAGCAGCTTGTGGGACAGCGAGCAGTACTTC. It is translated as CASSLWDSEQYF.